The 12 T cell receptor beta chains listed next were all sequenced from one sample in a study of Ad26.COV2.S vaccination and SARS-CoV-2 variants. Assay: immunoSEQ multiplex PCR; the TCRdb copy retains only in-frame clones and omits some. The table lists around 450,000 clones, 89% of them singletons. Treatment of the sample: 19 received Ad26.COV2.S at low or high dose, single or two shots; several received placebo; per-sample allocation not given. The samples were gathered on day 63 after the first injection of vaccine or placebo. Sequences were derived from peripheral blood, sampled in a trial of Ad26.COV2.S vaccine versus placebo. These receptors originate from a person between 18 and 59 years old who received the Ad26.COV2.S COVID-19 vaccine or a placebo.

The table lists this clone with a count of one. The genes are TRBV7-2 and TRBJ2-1, with 8 bases fitting TRBD2. The J segment lost 2 bases and the V segment lost 1 base, leaving 4 bases of the junction unmatched. The CDR3 runs 16 residues. The germline V gene encodes CDR1 SGHTA and CDR2 FQGNSA. The CDR3 loop is CASSLVGGGTYNEQFF. The CDR3 coding sequence is TGTGCCAGCAGCTTAGTCGGGGGGGGAACCTACAATGAGCAGTTCTTC.

Written as DNA, the CDR3 is TGTGCCAGCAGCTTAGTGGTGCAGAAGTATGGCTACACCTTC. This codes for CASSLVVQKYGYTF. The chain links TRBV7-9 to TRBJ1-2; D is unclear. This CDR3 contains 14 residues. The germline V gene has CDR1 SEHNR and CDR2 FQNEAQ (reference sequence). Trimming shortened V by 1 base and J by 5 bases, and 11 bases separated the two germline ends. The full variable domain, with the rest looked up from reference TRBV7-9 and TRBJ1-2, is DTGVSQNPRHKITKRGQNVTFRCDPISEHNRLYWYRQTLGQGPEFLTYFQNEAQLEKSRLLSDRFSAERPKGSFSTLEIQRTEQGDSAMYLCASSLVVQKYGYTFGSGTRLTVV.

This clone occurred once. The genes are TRBV24-1 and TRBJ2-3, with TRBD2 as a possible D gene (5 bases). V dropped 0 bases and J dropped 4 bases, with 13 bases sitting between them. Per germline, CDR1 KGHDR and CDR2 SFDVKD. The length of the CDR3 is 16 residues. CDR3 residues: CATSDLGLAGADTQYF. In nucleotides, the CDR3 is TGTGCCACCAGTGATTTGGGGCTAGCCGGCGCAGATACGCAGTATTTT.

This chain uses TRBV6-6 with TRBJ2-2; 8 bases align to TRBD2. Looked up from germline, CDR1 is MNHNY and CDR2 is SVGAGI (reference sequence). This CDR3 comprises 16 residues. Unmatched junction bases numbered 14, after V lost 7 bases and J lost 7 bases. The CDR3 here is CASTTAGTRYGGELFF. The DNA for the CDR3 is TGTGCCAGCACCACTGCTGGGACTAGATATGGCGGGGAGCTGTTTTTT.

The chain uses TRBV7-2 and TRBJ2-2, with 8 nucleotides matching TRBD1. V was pared by 6 bases and J by 2 bases, with 5 bases of the junction left unmatched. This CDR3 is 15 amino acids long. Looked up from germline, CDR1 is SGHTA and CDR2 is FQGNSA. The CDR3 spells CASSRDRLNTGELFF. CDR3 sequence (DNA): TGTGCCAGCAGTCGGGACAGGCTAAACACCGGGGAGCTGTTTTTT.

This chain uses TRBV29-1 with TRBJ2-2, with a possible D match to TRBD2 (6 bases). The CDR3 sequence is 15 residues long. Trimming took 6 bases from V and 8 from J, leaving 22 bases between them. Germline lookup yields CDR1 SQVTM and CDR2 ANQGSEA. CDR3 nucleotide sequence: TGCAGCGTCACAACCGGGGGAGCCCTGGCGGGGGAGCTGTTTTTT. Protein product: CSVTTGGALAGELFF.

The rearrangement uses TRBV7-3 and TRBJ2-3; 8 bases fit TRBD2. Per the germline V gene, CDR1 is SGHTA and CDR2 is FQGTGA. The length of the CDR3 is 16 residues. J gave up 4 bases and V 3 bases, and 9 bases lay outside the gene matches. CDR3 sequence: CASSFGLAWGADTQYF. In DNA, the CDR3 is TGTGCCAGCAGCTTCGGACTAGCTTGGGGGGCAGATACGCAGTATTTT.

V and J are TRBV18 and TRBJ1-6, with D maybe TRBD1 (6 bases). The CDR3 length is 16 residues. Germline CDR1 and CDR2: KGHSH and LQKENI. V lost 6 bases to trimming and J lost 13 bases, with 25 bases between them. The CDR3 DNA sequence: TGTGCCAGCTCGCCAACTCCAACAGGGTCCCCCTCGCCCCTCCACTTT. Translating it yields CASSPTPTGSPSPLHF.

V usage is TRBV5-1 and J usage is TRBJ1-1; 9 bases are a match to TRBD1. V lost 3 bases to trimming and J lost 1 base; unmatched junction nucleotides: 4. Germline CDR1 SGHRS, CDR2 YFSETQ. CDR3 length equals 15 residues. CDR3 nucleotide sequence: TGCGCCAGCAGCTGGGCGGGACAGGGGAACACTGAAGCTTTCTTT. It yields the protein CASSWAGQGNTEAFF.

V and J are TRBV5-1 and TRBJ2-1; D might be TRBD2 (6 bases). Trimming pared 3 bases from V and 2 bases from J, leaving 12 bases between. The CDR3 consists of 15 residues. From germline, CDR1 is SGHRS and CDR2 YFSETQ. The CDR3 nucleotides are TGCGCCAGCAGCTGGGCGGGGACGGCCTACAATGAGCAGTTCTTC. Translated, it gives CASSWAGTAYNEQFF.

This chain links TRBV4-3 with TRBJ1-5, with TRBD1 as a possible D gene (6 bases). V was shortened by 2 bases and J by 3 bases, with 11 bases between the two germline ends. The CDR3 sequence is 15 residues long. Germline lookup yields CDR1 LGHNA and CDR2 YSLEER. CDR3 protein: CASSQTGQTNQPQHF. DNA for the CDR3: TGCGCCAGCAGCCAAACCGGACAGACCAATCAGCCCCAGCATTTT.

The rearrangement uses TRBV7-9 and TRBJ2-7, with D possibly matching TRBD2 (5 bases). Per the germline V gene, CDR1 is SEHNR and CDR2 is FQNEAQ (reference sequence). V shed 5 bases and J shed 2 bases, with 10 bases lying between them. This CDR3 has 13 residues. The CDR3 bases are TGTGCCAGCAGCCAAAAGGGAGCCTACGAGCAGTACGTC. Protein product: CASSQKGAYEQYV.